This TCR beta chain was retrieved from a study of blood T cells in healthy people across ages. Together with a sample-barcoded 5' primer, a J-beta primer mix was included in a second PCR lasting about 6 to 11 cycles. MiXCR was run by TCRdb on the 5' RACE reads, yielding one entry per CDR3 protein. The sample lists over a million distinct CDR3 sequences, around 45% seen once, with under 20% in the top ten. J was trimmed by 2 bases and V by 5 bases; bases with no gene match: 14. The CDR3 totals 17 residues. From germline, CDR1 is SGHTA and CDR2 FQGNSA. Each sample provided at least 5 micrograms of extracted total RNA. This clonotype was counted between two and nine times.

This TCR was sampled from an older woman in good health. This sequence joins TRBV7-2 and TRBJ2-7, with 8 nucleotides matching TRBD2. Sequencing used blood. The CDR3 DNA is TGTGCCAGCAGCCCCATCGGACTAGCAGCTGGGGCCTACGAGCAGTACTTC. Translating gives CASSPIGLAAGAYEQYF.